These 20 T cell receptor beta chains originate from one sample sequenced in a study of blood T cell repertoires in COVID-19. Profiling relied on immunoSEQ multiplex PCR, and the TCRdb table lists in-frame clones only, not all of them. The profile covers about 120,000 clones, with more than 85% appearing a single time and around 4.5% taken by the ten largest. Sequenced: peripheral blood. These receptors all stem from a man aged 55 to 70 with COVID-19, enrolled during active disease.

V usage is TRBV7-8 and J usage is TRBJ2-3; 10 bases are shared with TRBD1. V shed 5 bases and J 4 bases; nucleotides not matched to a gene: 3. The CDR3 consists of 14 residues. Germline V gene sequence: CDR1 SGHVS, CDR2 FQNEAQ. In nucleotides, the CDR3 is TGTGCCAGCAGCCGGGGGACAGGGGCAGATACGCAGTATTTT. This gives the protein CASSRGTGADTQYF. Full variable domain (missing parts from reference TRBV7-8 and TRBJ2-3): GAGVSQSPRYKVAKRGQDVALRCDPISGHVSLFWYQQALGQGPEFLTYFQNEAQLDKSGLPSDRFFAERPEGSVSTLKIQRTQQEDSAVYLCASSRGTGADTQYFGPGTRLTVL.

This clone was seen a few times. The chain has TRBV10-2 and TRBJ1-2, with TRBD1 identical over 9 bases. Per the germline V gene, CDR1 is WSHSY and CDR2 is SAAADI. The junction had 15 bases not matched to a gene; V was cut back by 0 bases and J by 7 bases. The CDR3 totals 18 residues. For the CDR3, the DNA is TGCGCCAGCAGTGAGTCGACGATAACAGGGGGCTCGGAAGGTGGCTACACCTTC. The encoded protein is CASSESTITGGSEGGYTF.

V is TRBV11-3 and J is TRBJ2-3; no reliable D call. V was clipped by 1 base and J by 4 bases, with 12 bases between them. This CDR3 comprises 15 residues. Per the germline V gene, CDR1 is SGHNT and CDR2 is YENEEA. The CDR3 is CASSLGQDVPDTQYF. The CDR3, as DNA: TGTGCCAGCAGCTTAGGCCAGGATGTCCCAGATACGCAGTATTTT.

The V call is TRBV5-1, the J call TRBJ2-7, with 9 bases that match TRBD1. The CDR3 covers 16 residues. CDR1 SGHRS and CDR2 YFSETQ come from the germline V gene. V gave up 0 bases and J gave up 2 bases; unmatched junction bases: 6. CDR3 in DNA: TGCGCCAGCAGCTTGGGGACAGGGGTCGAGGCCTACGAGCAGTACTTC. This codes for CASSLGTGVEAYEQYF.

The chain has TRBV6-5 and TRBJ2-1; D is perhaps TRBD2 (6 bases). CDR1 is MNHEY and CDR2 is SVGAGI in the germline V gene. The CDR3 is 14 amino acids. Trimming left V 6 bases short and J 0 bases short, with 9 bases between. CDR3 bases: TGTGCCAGCAGCAAAGCGGGCTCCTACAATGAGCAGTTCTTC. Its translation is CASSKAGSYNEQFF.

CDR3 DNA: TGTGCCAGCAGCTTAGTTGGCAGGATGAACACTGAAGCTTTCTTT. It is translated as CASSLVGRMNTEAFF. The V and J genes are TRBV7-2 and TRBJ1-1; D remains ambiguous. The germline V gene has CDR1 SGHTA and CDR2 FQGNSA. Trimming removed 1 base at V and 0 bases at J, with 9 bases between. There are 15 residues in the CDR3.

The gene calls are TRBV29-1 and TRBJ1-1, with D possibly being TRBD1 (5 bases). CDR3 length: 13 amino acids. V was pared by 3 bases and J by 1 base, with 9 bases between. Per germline, CDR1 SQVTM and CDR2 ANQGSEA. CDR3 nucleotide sequence: TGCAGCGTTGATCGGCAGGGGAACACTGAAGCTTTCTTT. As protein: CSVDRQGNTEAFF.

The V and J genes are TRBV14 and TRBJ1-1; 7 positions match TRBD1. Germline CDR1 reads SGHDN; CDR2 reads FVKESK. CDR3 length: 14 amino acids. V dropped 1 base and J dropped 6; count of bases not matched to a gene: 5. The CDR3 protein is CASSQGQGLPEAFF. The CDR3 DNA sequence: TGTGCCAGCAGCCAAGGACAGGGTTTACCTGAAGCTTTCTTT.

This rearrangement joins TRBV9 to TRBJ1-6, with 8 positions matching TRBD1. The CDR3 length is 17 residues. Germline V CDR1 and CDR2: SGDLS, YYNGEE. The V gene end was trimmed by 4 bases and the J gene end by 2 bases; junction bases not matched to a gene: 8. This CDR3 is CASSPRTGQPYNSPLHF. Here the CDR3 DNA reads TGTGCCAGCAGCCCCAGGACAGGGCAGCCCTATAATTCACCCCTCCACTTT.

V usage is TRBV5-1 and J usage is TRBJ2-1; D possibly corresponds to TRBD1 (6 bases). Trimming pared 0 bases from V and 4 bases from J, leaving 11 bases between. Germline V CDR1 and CDR2: SGHRS, YFSETQ. The CDR3 has 15 amino acids. The CDR3 DNA is TGCGCCAGCAGCTTGGAACAGGACAGTTACAATGAGCAGTTCTTC. It is translated as CASSLEQDSYNEQFF.

DNA for the CDR3: TGTGCCACCAGCACGAGGTCTTCGGTAAGGGAGCAGTACTTC. It is translated as CATSTRSSVREQYF. This chain uses TRBV15 with TRBJ2-7; D unresolved. Deletions cut 4 bases from V and 7 bases from J, with 17 bases between. The CDR3 covers 14 residues. In germline, CDR1 is LNHNV, CDR2 YYDKDF (reference sequence).

The chain joins TRBV30 to TRBJ1-1, with D possibly matching TRBD1 (5 bases). The CDR3 totals 12 residues. Germline V CDR1 and CDR2: GTSNPN, SVGIG (reference sequence). Trimming shortened V by 1 base and J by 5 bases, and 8 bases separated the two germline ends. The CDR3 loop is CAWSAGLTEAFF. The CDR3 DNA reads as TGTGCCTGGAGTGCAGGGTTGACTGAAGCTTTCTTT.

The chain uses TRBV2 and TRBJ2-7; possibly TRBD1 for D (5 bases). Trimming removed 2 bases from V and 4 bases from J, with 15 bases in between. Looked up from germline, CDR1 is SNHLY and CDR2 is FYNNEI. The CDR3 extends over 15 amino acids. The CDR3 spells CASSESAGLVYEQYF. Here the CDR3 DNA reads TGTGCCAGCAGTGAATCGGCAGGGTTGGTTTACGAGCAGTACTTC.

V gene TRBV12-3 or TRBV12-4 combines with J gene TRBJ1-4; possible D gene TRBD1, 5 bases. Deletions cut 6 bases from V and 8 bases from J, with 13 bases between. The CDR3 length is 13 residues. This CDR3 reads CASRLTNREKLFF. CDR3 DNA: TGTGCCAGCAGACTCACCAACAGGGAAAAACTGTTTTTT.

This clone showed up just a few times. V is TRBV19 and J is TRBJ2-3, with 10 bases matching TRBD1. With 7 bases clipped from V and 8 bases from J, the junction kept 15 bases outside the gene matches. Per the germline V gene, CDR1 is LNHDA and CDR2 is SQIVND (reference sequence). The CDR3 sequence is 16 residues long. CDR3 nucleotide sequence: TGTGCCAGTAACGCCCGGACAGGGGGGCCCAGCCCTACGCAGTATTTT. Translated, it gives CASNARTGGPSPTQYF.

The chain employs TRBV2 and TRBJ1-1, with D hard to call. Trimming took off 8 bases at V and 3 bases at J, with 22 bases between the two ends. Germline CDR1 reads SNHLY; CDR2 reads FYNNEI. The CDR3 runs to 16 residues. DNA for the CDR3: TGTGCCAGCGTGAGGGTCCCTGGGGTTTTCGACACTGAAGCTTTCTTT. This encodes CASVRVPGVFDTEAFF. Full variable domain (remainder filled in from reference TRBV2 and TRBJ1-1): EPEVTQTPSHQVTQMGQEVILRCVPISNHLYFYWYRQILGQKVEFLVSFYNNEISEKSEIFDDQFSVERPDGSNFTLKIRSTKLEDSAMYFCASVRVPGVFDTEAFFGQGTRLTVV.

The chain's CDR3 is CASGPTGETNEKLFF. Written as DNA, the CDR3 is TGTGCCAGCGGCCCGACAGGGGAAACTAATGAAAAACTGTTTTTT. The rearrangement uses TRBV6-5 and TRBJ1-4; 8 bases agree with TRBD1. Looked up from germline, CDR1 is MNHEY and CDR2 is SVGAGI. This CDR3 region has 15 residues. V lost 8 bases and J lost 1; bases outside the gene matches: 6.

The chain employs TRBV11-1 and TRBJ2-3; D is unclear. This CDR3 comprises 13 residues. The V and J ends lost 5 bases and 3 bases respectively, with 9 bases between them. CDR1 is SGHAT and CDR2 is FQDESV in the germline V gene (reference sequence). The CDR3 DNA sequence: TGTGCCAGCAGCGCTCGACTTACAGATACGCAGTATTTT. This encodes CASSARLTDTQYF.

This chain joins TRBV7-9 and TRBJ2-3; 8 bases are a match to TRBD2. The germline CDR1 and CDR2 sequences are SEHNR and FQNEAQ (reference sequence). The CDR3 spans 15 residues. V shed 4 bases, J shed 5 bases, and the junction held 8 bases outside the gene matches. Here the CDR3 reads CASSYRSGGGDTQYF. CDR3 bases: TGTGCCAGCAGCTACCGCAGCGGGGGAGGAGATACGCAGTATTTT.

The genes are TRBV9 and TRBJ1-1; possible D gene TRBD1, 5 bases. The CDR3 covers 15 residues. Looked up from germline, CDR1 is SGDLS and CDR2 is YYNGEE. Trimming removed 0 bases at V and 0 bases at J, with 9 bases between. CDR3 sequence reads: CASSVGWGLNTEAFF. As DNA, the CDR3 is TGTGCCAGCAGCGTAGGGTGGGGCCTGAACACTGAAGCTTTCTTT.